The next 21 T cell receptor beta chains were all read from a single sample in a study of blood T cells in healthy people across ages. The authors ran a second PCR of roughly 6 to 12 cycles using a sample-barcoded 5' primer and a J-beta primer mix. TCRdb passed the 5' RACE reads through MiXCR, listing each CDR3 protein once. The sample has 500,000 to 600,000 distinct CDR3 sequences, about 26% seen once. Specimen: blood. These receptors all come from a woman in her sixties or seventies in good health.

The CDR3 sequence: CASSQSPYEQYF. As DNA, the CDR3 is TGCGCCAGCAGCCAATCGCCGTACGAGCAGTACTTC. The chain employs TRBV4-1 and TRBJ2-7; D ambiguous. CDR1 and CDR2 from the germline V gene are MGHRA and YSYEKL. This CDR3 region has 12 residues. The ends were cut back, 2 bases at V and 4 bases at J, with 6 bases in the middle.

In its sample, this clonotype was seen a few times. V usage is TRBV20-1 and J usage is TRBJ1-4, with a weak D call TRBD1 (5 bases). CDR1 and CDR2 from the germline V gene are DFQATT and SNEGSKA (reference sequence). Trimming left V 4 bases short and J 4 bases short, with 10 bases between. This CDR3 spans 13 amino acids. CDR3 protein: CSATGKLNEKLFF. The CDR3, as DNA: TGCAGTGCTACAGGGAAGCTTAATGAAAAACTGTTTTTT.

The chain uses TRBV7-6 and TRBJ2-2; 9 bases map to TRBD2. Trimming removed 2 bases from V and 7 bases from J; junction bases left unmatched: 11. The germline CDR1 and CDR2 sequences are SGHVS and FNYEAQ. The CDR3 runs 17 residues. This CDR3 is CASSLSRVAGAYGELFF. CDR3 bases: TGTGCCAGCAGCTTATCACGGGTAGCGGGAGCCTACGGGGAGCTGTTTTTT. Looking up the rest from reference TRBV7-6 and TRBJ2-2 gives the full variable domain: GAGVSQSPRYKVTKRGQDVALRCDPISGHVSLYWYRQALGQGPEFLTYFNYEAQQDKSGLPNDRFSAERPEGSISTLTIQRTEQRDSAMYRCASSLSRVAGAYGELFFGEGSRLTVL.

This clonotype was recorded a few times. This chain's CDR3 is CASSAYPGQGINEKLFF. The CDR3 DNA follows: TGTGCCAGCAGCGCCTACCCGGGACAGGGGATTAATGAAAAACTGTTTTTT. V is TRBV9 and J is TRBJ1-4, with 10 bases that match TRBD1. Per germline, CDR1 SGDLS and CDR2 YYNGEE. V was pared by 3 bases and J by 4 bases, with 9 bases of the junction left unmatched. The CDR3 spans 17 residues.

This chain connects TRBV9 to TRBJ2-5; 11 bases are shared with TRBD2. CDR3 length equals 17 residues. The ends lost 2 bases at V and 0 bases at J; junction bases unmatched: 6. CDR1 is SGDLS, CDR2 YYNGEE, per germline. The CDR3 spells CASSVGTSGTNQETQYF. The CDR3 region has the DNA TGTGCCAGCAGCGTCGGGACTAGCGGAACTAACCAAGAGACCCAGTACTTC.

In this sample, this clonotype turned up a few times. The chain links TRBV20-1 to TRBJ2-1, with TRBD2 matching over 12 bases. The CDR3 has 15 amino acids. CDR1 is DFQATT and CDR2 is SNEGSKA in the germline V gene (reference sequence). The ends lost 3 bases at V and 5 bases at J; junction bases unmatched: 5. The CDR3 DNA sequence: TGCAGTGCTAGTCTCCTAGCGGGGGGGCACAATGAGCAGTTCTTC. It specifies CSASLLAGGHNEQFF.

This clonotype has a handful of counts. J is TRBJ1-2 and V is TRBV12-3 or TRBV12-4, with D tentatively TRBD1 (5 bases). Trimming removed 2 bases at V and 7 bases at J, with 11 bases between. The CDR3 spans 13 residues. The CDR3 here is CASSLMRGVGYTF. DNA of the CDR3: TGTGCCAGCAGTTTAATGCGGGGCGTTGGCTACACCTTC.

CDR3 bases: TGTGCCAGCAGCAGACAAACAGGGGGTGGTCAGCCCCAGCATTTT. Its translation is CASSRQTGGGQPQHF. The rearrangement links TRBV7-2 to TRBJ1-5, with TRBD1 matching 8 bases. Looked up from germline, CDR1 is SGHTA and CDR2 is FQGNSA. This CDR3 is built from 15 residues. The V and J ends lost 5 bases and 6 bases, in that order; junction bases with no gene match: 9. Filled out from reference TRBV7-2 and TRBJ1-5, the complete variable domain reads GAGVSQSPSNKVTEKGKDVELRCDPISGHTALYWYRQSLGQGLEFLIYFQGNSAPDKSGLPSDRFSAERTGGSVSTLTIQRTQQEDSAVYLCASSRQTGGGQPQHFGDGTRLSIL.

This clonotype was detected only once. The CDR3 protein is CASSDRQGDIQYF. The CDR3 nucleotides are TGTGCCAGCAGCGATAGACAGGGGGACATTCAGTACTTC. The chain has TRBV7-2 and TRBJ2-4; 9 bases are a match to TRBD1. CDR1 SGHTA and CDR2 FQGNSA come from the germline V gene. This CDR3 has 13 residues. The junction had 4 bases not matched to a gene; V was cut back by 5 bases and J by 8 bases.

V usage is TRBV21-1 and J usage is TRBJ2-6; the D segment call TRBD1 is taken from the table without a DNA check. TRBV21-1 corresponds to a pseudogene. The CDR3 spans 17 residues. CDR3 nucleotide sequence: TGTGCCAGCAGCAAGGAACAGGGTGTGTCTGGGGCCAACGTCCTGACTTTC. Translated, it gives CASSKEQGVSGANVLTF.

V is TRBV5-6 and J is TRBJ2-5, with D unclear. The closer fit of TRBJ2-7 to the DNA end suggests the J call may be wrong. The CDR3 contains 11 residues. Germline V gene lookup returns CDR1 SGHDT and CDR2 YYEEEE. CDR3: CASSLESEQYV. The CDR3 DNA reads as TGTGCCAGCAGCTTGGAATCCGAGCAGTACGTC.

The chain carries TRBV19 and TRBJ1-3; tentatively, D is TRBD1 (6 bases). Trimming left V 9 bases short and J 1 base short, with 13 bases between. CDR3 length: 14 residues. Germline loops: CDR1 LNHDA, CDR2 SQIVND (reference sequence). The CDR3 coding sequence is TGTGCCAGCGGCACAGGGAAGTCTGGAAACACCATATATTTT. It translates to CASGTGKSGNTIYF. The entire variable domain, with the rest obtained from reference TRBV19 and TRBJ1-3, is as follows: DGGITQSPKYLFRKEGQNVTLSCEQNLNHDAMYWYRQDPGQGLRLIYYSQIVNDFQKGDIAEGYSVSREKKESFPLTVTSAQKNPTAFYLCASGTGKSGNTIYFGEGSWLTVV.

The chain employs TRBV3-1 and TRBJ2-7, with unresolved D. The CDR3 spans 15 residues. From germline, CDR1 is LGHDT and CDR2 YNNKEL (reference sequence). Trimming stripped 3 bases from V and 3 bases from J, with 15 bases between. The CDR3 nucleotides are TGTGCCAGCAGCCAGGGTTTAGGCGCTTACTACGAGCAGTACTTC. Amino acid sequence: CASSQGLGAYYEQYF.

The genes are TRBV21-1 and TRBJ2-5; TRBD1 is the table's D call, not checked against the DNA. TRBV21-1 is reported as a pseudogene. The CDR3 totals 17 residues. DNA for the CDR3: TGTGCCAGCAGCCAAACCGAGGGGGACAGGGTGGCCGAAACCCAGTACTTC. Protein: CASSQTEGDRVAETQYF.

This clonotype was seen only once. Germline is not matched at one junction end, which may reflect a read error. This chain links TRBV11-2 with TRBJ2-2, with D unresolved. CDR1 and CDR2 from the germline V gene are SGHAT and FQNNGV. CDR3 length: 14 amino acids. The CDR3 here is CACSSQINTGELFF. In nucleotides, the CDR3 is TGTGCCTGCAGCTCACAAATTAATACCGGGGAGCTGTTTTTT.

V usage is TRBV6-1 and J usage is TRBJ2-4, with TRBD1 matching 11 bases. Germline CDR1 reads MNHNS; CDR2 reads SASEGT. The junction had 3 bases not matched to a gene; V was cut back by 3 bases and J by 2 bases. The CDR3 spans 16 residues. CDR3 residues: CASSDGQGASKNIQYF. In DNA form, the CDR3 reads TGTGCCAGCAGTGACGGACAGGGGGCGTCCAAAAACATTCAGTACTTC.

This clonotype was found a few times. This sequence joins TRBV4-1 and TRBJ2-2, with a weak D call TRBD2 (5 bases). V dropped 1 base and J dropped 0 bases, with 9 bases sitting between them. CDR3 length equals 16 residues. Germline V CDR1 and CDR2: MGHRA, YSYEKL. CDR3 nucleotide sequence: TGCGCCAGCAGCCAAGGCGAGGGCTCGAACACCGGGGAGCTGTTTTTT. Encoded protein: CASSQGEGSNTGELFF.

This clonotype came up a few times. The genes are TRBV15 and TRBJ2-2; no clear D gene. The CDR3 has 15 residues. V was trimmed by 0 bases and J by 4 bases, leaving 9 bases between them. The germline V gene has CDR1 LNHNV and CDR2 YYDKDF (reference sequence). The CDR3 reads CATSREYRSTGELFF. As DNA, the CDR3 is TGTGCCACCAGCAGAGAATATCGTTCCACCGGGGAGCTGTTTTTT.

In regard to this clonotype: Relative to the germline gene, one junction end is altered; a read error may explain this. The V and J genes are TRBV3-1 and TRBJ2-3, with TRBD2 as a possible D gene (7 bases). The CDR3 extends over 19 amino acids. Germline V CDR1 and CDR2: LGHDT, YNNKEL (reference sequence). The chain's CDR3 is CASGQVLFAGADPTDTQYF. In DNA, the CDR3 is TGTGCCAGCGGCCAAGTACTCTTTGCGGGGGCCGACCCCACAGATACGCAGTATTTT.

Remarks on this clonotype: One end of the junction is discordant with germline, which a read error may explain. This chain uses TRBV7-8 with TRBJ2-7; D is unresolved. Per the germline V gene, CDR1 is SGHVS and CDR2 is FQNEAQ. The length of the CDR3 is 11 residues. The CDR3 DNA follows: TGTACCAGCAGCCCCGCCTACGAGCAGTACTTC. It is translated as CTSSPAYEQYF.

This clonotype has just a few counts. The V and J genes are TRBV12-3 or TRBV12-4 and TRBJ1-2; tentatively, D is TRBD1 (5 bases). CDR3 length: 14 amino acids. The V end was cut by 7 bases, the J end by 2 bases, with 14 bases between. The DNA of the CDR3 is TGTGCCAGCAATCTATGGGGGAGGAACTATGGCTACACCTTC. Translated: CASNLWGRNYGYTF.